The 5 T cell receptor beta chains given below trace back to one sample, sequenced in a study of T cell responses to AZD1222 COVID-19 vaccine. Sequencing was performed with immunoSEQ multiplex PCR; in TCRdb, only in-frame clones are kept and a portion is missing. The sample includes some 150,000 clones, more than 80% of them seen just once. The sample here was peripheral blood, taken 28 days after the second AZD1222 dose. The source of these receptors is an adult who received the AZD1222 COVID-19 vaccine.

This sequence joins TRBV4-1 and TRBJ1-2, with a possible D match to TRBD1 (5 bases). CDR1 and CDR2 (germline): MGHRA, YSYEKL. V gave up 2 bases and J gave up 1 base, with 11 bases separating them. This CDR3 is 15 amino acids long. The CDR3 nucleotides are TGCGCCAGCAGCCAAACAGGCGAACTTAACTATGGCTACACCTTC. It translates to CASSQTGELNYGYTF.

The rearrangement uses TRBV3-1 (or the pseudogene TRBV3-2) and TRBJ1-2; D is undetermined. Trimming took 1 base from V and 4 from J, leaving 10 bases between them. The CDR3 is 14 amino acids. The germline V gene encodes CDR1 LGHDT and CDR2 YNNKEL (reference sequence). The CDR3 loop reads CASSQAVGPYGYTF. The CDR3 nucleotides read TGTGCCAGCAGCCAAGCAGTGGGCCCCTATGGCTACACCTTC.

The chain carries TRBV7-9 and TRBJ1-1; a possible D gene is TRBD1 (5 bases). The CDR3 loop spans 14 amino acids. Germline V gene data show CDR1 as SEHNR and CDR2 as FQNEAQ (reference sequence). V was pared by 3 bases and J by 6 bases, with 14 bases between. The CDR3 loop is CASSFGTLGPEAFF. Written as DNA, the CDR3 is TGTGCCAGCAGCTTCGGGACCCTTGGGCCTGAAGCTTTCTTT.

The chain employs TRBV6-6 and TRBJ2-4, with 7 bases matching TRBD2. Per germline, CDR1 MNHNY and CDR2 SVGAGI (reference sequence). The CDR3 extends over 14 amino acids. V lost 7 bases and J lost 12; bases outside the gene matches: 15. The CDR3 nucleotides read TGTGCCAGCAAGACGGGAGGACCCTTGGACGCTCAGTACTTC. Amino acids: CASKTGGPLDAQYF.

The rearrangement uses TRBV25-1 and TRBJ1-2; the D is unclear. The CDR3 contains 13 residues. V shed 3 bases and J shed 5 bases, with 10 bases lying between them. Per the germline V gene, CDR1 is MGHDK and CDR2 is SYGVNS. The CDR3 DNA follows: TGTGCCAGCAGTGATCAAGCTCCTTATGGCTACACCTTC. This translates into CASSDQAPYGYTF.